This record concerns one T cell receptor (beta chain) sequence. These data are taken from a study of blood T cell repertoires in COVID-19. Study in general: Researchers got acute and convalescent COVID-19 samples from the United States, Italy and Spain. Nucleic acid was either cDNA or gDNA, and it came from T cells, B-cell-depleted T cells, or PBMCs.

Study processing details: Amplifying reference gene primers gave estimates of nucleated cell counts. Method: immunoSEQ multiplex PCR; TCRdb's copy keeps in-frame clones and lacks some. V and J calls and clone size are copied from that table; D and trimming were computed from the DNA. The data contain under 95,000 clones, under 85% of them singletons. The sequence derives from an elderly woman with acute or convalescent COVID-19. Sequencing used peripheral blood.

In DNA, the CDR3 is TGTGCCAGCAGCCATAGACAGGGCTCGGTCGAGCAGTACTTC. Translated, it gives CASSHRQGSVEQYF. This rearrangement joins TRBV5-8 to TRBJ2-7; 7 bases agree with TRBD1. The germline V gene encodes CDR1 SGHTS and CDR2 YDEGEE. V lost 4 bases, J lost 6 bases, and 10 bases stayed unmatched. The CDR3 extends over 14 amino acids.